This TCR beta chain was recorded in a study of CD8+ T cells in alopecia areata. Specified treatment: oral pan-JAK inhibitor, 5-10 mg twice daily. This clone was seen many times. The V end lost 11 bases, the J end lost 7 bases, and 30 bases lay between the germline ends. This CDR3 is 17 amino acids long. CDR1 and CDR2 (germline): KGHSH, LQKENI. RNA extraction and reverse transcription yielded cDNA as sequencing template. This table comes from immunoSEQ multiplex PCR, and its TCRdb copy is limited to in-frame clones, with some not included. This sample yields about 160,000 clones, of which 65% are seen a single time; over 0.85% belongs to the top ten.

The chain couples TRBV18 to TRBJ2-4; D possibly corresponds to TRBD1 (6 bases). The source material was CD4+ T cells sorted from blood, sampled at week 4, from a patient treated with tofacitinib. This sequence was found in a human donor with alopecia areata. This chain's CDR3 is CARLLLGAPGPQNIQYF. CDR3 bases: TGTGCCCGCCTTTTGCTGGGGGCCCCGGGCCCCCAGAACATTCAGTACTTC. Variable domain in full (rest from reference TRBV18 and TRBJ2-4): NAGVMQNPRHLVRRRGQEARLRCSPMKGHSHVYWYRQLPEEGLKFMVYLQKENIIDESGMPKERFSAEFPKEGPSILRIQQVVRGDSAAYFCARLLLGAPGPQNIQYFGAGTRLSVL.